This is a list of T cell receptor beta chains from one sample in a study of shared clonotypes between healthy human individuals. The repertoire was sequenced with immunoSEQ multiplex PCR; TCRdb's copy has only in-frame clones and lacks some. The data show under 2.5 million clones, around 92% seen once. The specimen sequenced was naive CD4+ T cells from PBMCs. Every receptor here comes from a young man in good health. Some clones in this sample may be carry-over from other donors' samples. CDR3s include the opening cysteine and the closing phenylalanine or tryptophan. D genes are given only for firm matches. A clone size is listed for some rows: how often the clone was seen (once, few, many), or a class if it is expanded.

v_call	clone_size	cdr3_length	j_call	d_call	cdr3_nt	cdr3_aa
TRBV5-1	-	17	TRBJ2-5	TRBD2	TGCGCCAGCAGCTTGGACGGGAGGGCCTGGAGGGAAGAGACCCAGTACTTC	CASSLDGRAWREETQYF
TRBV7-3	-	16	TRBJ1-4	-	TGTGCCAGCAGCCAACCCCCCAAAGGACGGGGTGAAAAACTGTTTTTT	CASSQPPKGRGEKLFF
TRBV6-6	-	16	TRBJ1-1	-	TGTGCCAGCAGTTACAGGGACTCAGGGGTTGGCACTGAAGCTTTCTTT	CASSYRDSGVGTEAFF
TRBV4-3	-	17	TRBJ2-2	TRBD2	TGCGCCAGCAGCCATGCGCTAGCGGGAGTAGGTACCGGGGAGCTGTTTTTT	CASSHALAGVGTGELFF
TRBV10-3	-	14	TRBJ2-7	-	TGTGCCATCAGTGAGTCGATCGGTGGCCGGGAGCAGTACTTC	CAISESIGGREQYF
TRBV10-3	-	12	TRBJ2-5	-	TGTGCCACCTCTAGGTCAGAAGAGACCCAGTACTTC	CATSRSEETQYF
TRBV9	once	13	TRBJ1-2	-	TGTGCCAGCAGCGTAGACGTTAACTATGGCTACACCTTC	CASSVDVNYGYTF
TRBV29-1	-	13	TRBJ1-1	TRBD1	TGCAGCGTTGGGGGACAGTGGAACACTGAAGCTTTCTTT	CSVGGQWNTEAFF
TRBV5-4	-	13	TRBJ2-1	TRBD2	TGTGCCAGCAGCTTGCTAGCGGGAGGAGAGCAGTTCTTC	CASSLLAGGEQFF
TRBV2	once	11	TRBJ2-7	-	TGTGCCAGCGGTGGGGGCTACGAGCAGTACTTC	CASGGGYEQYF
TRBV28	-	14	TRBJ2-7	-	TGTGCCAGCAGTTTACCTGGCCCTGCCTACGAGCAGTACTTC	CASSLPGPAYEQYF
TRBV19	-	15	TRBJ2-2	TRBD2	TGTGCCAGTAGTATAGCGGGAGGAGTCACCGGGGAGCTGTTTTTT	CASSIAGGVTGELFF
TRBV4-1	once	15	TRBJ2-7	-	TGCGCCAGCAGCCAGGAGCCTCAGGAGAGGGTCGAGCAGTACTTC	CASSQEPQERVEQYF
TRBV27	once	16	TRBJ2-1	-	TGTGCCAGCAGTTTATTTTCGGTGGAAGTCTACAATGAGCAGTTCTTC	CASSLFSVEVYNEQFF
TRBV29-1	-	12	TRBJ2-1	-	TGCAGCGTTGGACACGGCTCCAATGAGCAGTTCTTC	CSVGHGSNEQFF
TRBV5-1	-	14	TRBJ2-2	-	TGCGCCAGCAGCTTATCTAGCGCCACCGGGGAGCTGTTTTTT	CASSLSSATGELFF
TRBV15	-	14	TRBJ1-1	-	TGTGCCACCAGCAGAAACAACAGGGACACTGAAGCTTTCTTT	CATSRNNRDTEAFF
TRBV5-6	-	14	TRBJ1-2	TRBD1	TGTGCCAGCAGCATGAAGACAGGGTTCCATGGCTACACCTTC	CASSMKTGFHGYTF
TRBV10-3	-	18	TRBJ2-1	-	TGTGCCATCAGGAACAGGTATACCGGGACTGATTCCTACAATGAGCAGTTCTTC	CAIRNRYTGTDSYNEQFF
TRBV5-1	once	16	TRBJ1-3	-	TGCGCCAGCAGCTTGGCCGGGACCCCTTCTGGAAACACCATATATTTT	CASSLAGTPSGNTIYF
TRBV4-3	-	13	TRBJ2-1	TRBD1	TGCGCCAGCAGCCAACGACAGGGCTATGAGCAGTTCTTC	CASSQRQGYEQFF
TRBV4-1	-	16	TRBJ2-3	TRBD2	TGCGCCAGCAGCCAACCACTAGCGGGAGTGAGAGATACGCAGTATTTT	CASSQPLAGVRDTQYF
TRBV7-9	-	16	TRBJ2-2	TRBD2	TGTGCCAGCACCGGGACTAGCGGGAGCGGGACCGGGGAGCTGTTTTTT	CASTGTSGSGTGELFF
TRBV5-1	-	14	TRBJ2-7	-	TGCGCCAGCAGCTCGCAGGGGAGCTCCTACGAGCAGTACTTC	CASSSQGSSYEQYF
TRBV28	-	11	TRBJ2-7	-	TGTGCCAGCGCCAAGAAATTCGAGCAGTACTTC	CASAKKFEQYF
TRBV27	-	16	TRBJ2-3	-	TGTGCCAGCAGCCCGGGGCCAGGGGGGAGCACAGATACGCAGTATTTT	CASSPGPGGSTDTQYF
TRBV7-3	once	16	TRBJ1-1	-	TGTGCCAGCAGCTTAAAGGGGGGCAGGATGAACACTGAAGCTTTCTTT	CASSLKGGRMNTEAFF
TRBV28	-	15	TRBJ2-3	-	TGTGCCAGCACTAACCCGTGGATCCCGGAGGGTTCGCAGTATTTT	CASTNPWIPEGSQYF
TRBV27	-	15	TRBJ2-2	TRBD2	TGTGCCAGCAGTTTTCTAGCGGGAAACACCGGGGAGCTGTTTTTT	CASSFLAGNTGELFF
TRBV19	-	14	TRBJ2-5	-	TGTGCCAGTAGTATATGGGGGCCGAAAGAGACCCAGTACTTC	CASSIWGPKETQYF
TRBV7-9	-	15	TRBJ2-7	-	TGTGCCAGCAGCTTATCAGGACGGAGCTCCTACGAGCAGTACTTC	CASSLSGRSSYEQYF
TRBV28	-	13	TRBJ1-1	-	TGTGCCAGCAGACCCGGGACACCCCCTGAAGCTTTCTTT	CASRPGTPPEAFF
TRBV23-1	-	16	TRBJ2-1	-	TGCGCCAGCAGTCAATCCTGGGGAGTTGATAACAATGAGCAGTTCTTC	CASSQSWGVDNNEQFF